The clone carrying this T cell receptor beta chain showed up just a few times. Its antigen is not identified. This record comes from a study of blood T cells in healthy people across ages. Study findings and constraints: In long-lived donors, naive CD4+ cell counts and diversity exceeded those of aged donors.

Those donating, healthy Caucasian individuals from Russia, were aged about 6 to 90. Per individual sample, total RNA of at least 5.5 micrograms was extracted. Combining a sample-barcoded 5' primer with a J-beta primer mix, a second PCR ran for roughly 6 to 12 cycles. TCRdb reanalysed the 5' RACE reads using MiXCR and keeps one entry per CDR3 protein. This table holds about 1.5 million distinct CDR3 sequences, roughly two fifths found once. The V and J ends lost 8 bases and 6 bases respectively, with 20 bases between them. Looked up from germline, CDR1 is SGHNT and CDR2 is YENEEA. The CDR3 loop spans 15 amino acids.

Sequencing was carried out using blood. The chain couples TRBV11-3 to TRBJ2-1; a weak D match, TRBD2 (6 bases). The sequence was collected from a young woman in good health. The CDR3 DNA sequence: TGTGCCAGCGGCCACGGACTAACACCCCTCAATGAGCAGTTCTTC. It specifies CASGHGLTPLNEQFF.